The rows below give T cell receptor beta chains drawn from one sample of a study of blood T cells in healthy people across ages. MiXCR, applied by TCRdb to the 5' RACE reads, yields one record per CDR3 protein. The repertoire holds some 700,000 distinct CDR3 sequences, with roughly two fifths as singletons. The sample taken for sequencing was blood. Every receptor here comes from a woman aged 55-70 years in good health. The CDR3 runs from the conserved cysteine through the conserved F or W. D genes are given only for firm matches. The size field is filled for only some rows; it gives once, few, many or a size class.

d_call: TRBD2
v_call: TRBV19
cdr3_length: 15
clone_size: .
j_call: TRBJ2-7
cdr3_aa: CASSMGLAEVYEQYF
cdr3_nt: TGTGCCAGTAGTATGGGACTAGCGGAGGTCTACGAGCAGTACTTC

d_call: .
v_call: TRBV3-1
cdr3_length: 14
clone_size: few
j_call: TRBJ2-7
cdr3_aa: CASSQAGATYEQYF
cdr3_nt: TGTGCCAGCAGCCAAGCGGGGGCGACCTACGAGCAGTACTTC

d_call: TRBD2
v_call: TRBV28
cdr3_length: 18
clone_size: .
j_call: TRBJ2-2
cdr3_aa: CASSPVIQMLGGTGELFF
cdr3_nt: TGTGCCAGCAGCCCAGTCATCCAGATGCTGGGGGGGACCGGGGAGCTGTTTTTT

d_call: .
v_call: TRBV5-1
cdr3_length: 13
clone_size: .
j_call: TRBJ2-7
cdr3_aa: CASSLDSSYGQYF
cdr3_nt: TGCGCCAGCAGCTTGGACTCCTCCTACGGGCAGTACTTC

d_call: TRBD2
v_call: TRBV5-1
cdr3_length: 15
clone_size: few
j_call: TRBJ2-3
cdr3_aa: CASAPRRGAVDTQYF
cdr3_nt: TGCGCCAGCGCCCCCAGGCGGGGGGCGGTAGATACGCAGTATTTT

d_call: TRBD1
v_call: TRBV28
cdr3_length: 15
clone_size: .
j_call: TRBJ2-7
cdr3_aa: CASSFGTTGYYEQYF
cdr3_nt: TGTGCCAGCAGTTTTGGTACGACAGGGTATTACGAGCAGTACTTC

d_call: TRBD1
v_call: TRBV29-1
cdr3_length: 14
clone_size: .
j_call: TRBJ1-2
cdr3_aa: CSVEDRQGNYGYTF
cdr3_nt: TGCAGCGTTGAGGACCGACAGGGGAACTATGGCTACACCTTC

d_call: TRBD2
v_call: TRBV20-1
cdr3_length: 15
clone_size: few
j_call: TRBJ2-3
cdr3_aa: CSAKTSGRGTDTQYF
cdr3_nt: TGCAGTGCTAAGACTAGCGGGAGGGGAACAGATACGCAGTATTTT

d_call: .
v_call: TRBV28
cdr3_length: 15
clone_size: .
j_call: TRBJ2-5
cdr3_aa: CASSPGHSLEETQYF
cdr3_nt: TGTGCCAGCAGTCCGGGACACTCCCTGGAGGAGACCCAGTACTTC

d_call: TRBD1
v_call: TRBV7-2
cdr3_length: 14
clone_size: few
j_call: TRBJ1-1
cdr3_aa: CASSAGQGSTEAFF
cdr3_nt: TGTGCCAGCAGCGCCGGACAGGGCTCAACTGAAGCTTTCTTT

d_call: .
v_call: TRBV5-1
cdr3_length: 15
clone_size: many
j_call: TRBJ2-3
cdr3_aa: CASSFVIGLPDTQYF
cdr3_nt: TGCGCCAGCAGCTTCGTTATCGGTCTCCCAGATACGCAGTATTTT

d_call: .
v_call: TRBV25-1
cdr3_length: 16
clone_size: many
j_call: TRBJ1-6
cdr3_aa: CASSESGEGNNSPLHF
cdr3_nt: TGTGCCAGCAGTGAATCGGGGGAGGGAAATAATTCACCCCTCCACTTT

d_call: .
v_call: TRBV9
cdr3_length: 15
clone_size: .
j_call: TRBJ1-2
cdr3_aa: CASSPSGGANYGYTF
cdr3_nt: TGTGCCAGCAGCCCCAGTGGGGGGGCTAACTATGGCTACACCTTC

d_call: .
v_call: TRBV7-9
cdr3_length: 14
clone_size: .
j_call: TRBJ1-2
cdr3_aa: CASSLGLAGYGYTF
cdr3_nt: TGTGCCAGCAGCTTAGGCCTAGCGGGCTATGGCTACACCTTC

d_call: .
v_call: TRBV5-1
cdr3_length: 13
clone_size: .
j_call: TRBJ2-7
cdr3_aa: CASGRTSPGEQYF
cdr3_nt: TGCGCCAGCGGGAGAACTTCTCCGGGCGAGCAGTACTTC

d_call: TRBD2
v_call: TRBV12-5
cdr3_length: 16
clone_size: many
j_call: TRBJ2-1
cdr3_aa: CASGSRLAVGDNEQFF
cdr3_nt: TGTGCTAGTGGTTCGCGACTAGCCGTGGGAGACAATGAGCAGTTCTTC

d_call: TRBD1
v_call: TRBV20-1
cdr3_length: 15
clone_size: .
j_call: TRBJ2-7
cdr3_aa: CSARDTGQGSYEQYF
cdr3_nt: TGCAGTGCTAGAGATACGGGACAGGGCTCCTACGAGCAGTACTTC

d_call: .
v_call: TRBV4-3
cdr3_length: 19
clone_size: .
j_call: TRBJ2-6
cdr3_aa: CASSQYPTGISSGANVLTF
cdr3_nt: TGCGCCAGCAGCCAATACCCCACAGGGATTTCGTCTGGGGCCAACGTCCTGACTTTC

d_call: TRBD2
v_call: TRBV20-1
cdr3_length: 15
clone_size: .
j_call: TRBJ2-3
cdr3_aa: CSAKLLAGSTDTQYF
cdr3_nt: TGCAGTGCTAAGCTCCTAGCGGGGAGCACAGATACGCAGTATTTT

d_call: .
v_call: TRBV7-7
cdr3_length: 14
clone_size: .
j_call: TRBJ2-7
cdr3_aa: CASSRGSGYNEQYF
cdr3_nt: TGTGCTAGCTCCCGGGGTAGCGGTTACAATGAGCAGTACTTC

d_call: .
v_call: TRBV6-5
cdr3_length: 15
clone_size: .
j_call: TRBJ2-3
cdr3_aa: CASSYPRDGTDTQYF
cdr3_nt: TGTGCCAGCAGTTATCCCAGGGACGGCACAGATACGCAGTATTTT

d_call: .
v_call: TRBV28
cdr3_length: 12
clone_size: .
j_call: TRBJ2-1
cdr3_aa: CATCSGYNEQFF
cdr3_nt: TGTGCCACCTGTAGCGGCTACAATGAGCAGTTCTTC

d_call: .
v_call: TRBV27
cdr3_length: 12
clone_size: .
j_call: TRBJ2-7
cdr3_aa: CASTGGDYEQYF
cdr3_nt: TGTGCCAGCACGGGCGGGGATTACGAGCAGTACTTC

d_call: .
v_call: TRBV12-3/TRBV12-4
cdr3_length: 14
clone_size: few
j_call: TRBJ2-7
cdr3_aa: CASSLGLAQGEQYF
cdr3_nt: TGTGCCAGCAGTTTGGGACTGGCCCAGGGGGAGCAGTACTTC

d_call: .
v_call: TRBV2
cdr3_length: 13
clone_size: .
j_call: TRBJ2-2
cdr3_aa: CASSSARWGELFF
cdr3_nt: TGTGCCAGCAGTTCGGCTAGATGGGGGGAGCTGTTTTTT

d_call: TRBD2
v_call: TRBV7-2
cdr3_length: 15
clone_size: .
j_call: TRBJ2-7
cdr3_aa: CASSDSGAPTYEQYF
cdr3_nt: TGTGCCAGCAGTGACAGCGGGGCCCCTACCTACGAGCAGTACTTC

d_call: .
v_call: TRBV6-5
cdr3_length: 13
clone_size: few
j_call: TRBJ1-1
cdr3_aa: CASTGRYNTEAFF
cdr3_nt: TGTGCCAGCACGGGGAGATACAACACTGAAGCTTTCTTT

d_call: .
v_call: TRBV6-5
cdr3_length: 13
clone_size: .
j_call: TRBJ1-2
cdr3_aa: CASREGTLYGYTF
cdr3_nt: TGTGCCAGCAGAGAAGGGACACTCTATGGCTACACCTTC

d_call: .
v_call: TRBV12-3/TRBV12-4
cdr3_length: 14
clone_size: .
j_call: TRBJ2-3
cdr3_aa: CASVSPARTDTQYF
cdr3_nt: TGTGCCAGCGTCTCCCCAGCGCGCACAGATACGCAGTATTTT

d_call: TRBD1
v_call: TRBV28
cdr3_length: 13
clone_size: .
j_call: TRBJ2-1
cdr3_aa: CATRTGVRETQFF
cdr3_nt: TGTGCCACTAGGACAGGGGTGAGAGAGACCCAGTTCTTC

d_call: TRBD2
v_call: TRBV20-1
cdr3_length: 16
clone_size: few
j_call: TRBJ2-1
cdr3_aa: CSARDWTSGAYNEQFF
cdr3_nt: TGCAGTGCTAGAGACTGGACTAGCGGGGCCTACAATGAGCAGTTCTTC

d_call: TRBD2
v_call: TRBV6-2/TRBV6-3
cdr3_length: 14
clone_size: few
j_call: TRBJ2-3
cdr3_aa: CASSDSGGPDTQYF
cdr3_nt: TGTGCCAGCAGTGATAGCGGGGGACCAGATACGCAGTATTTT

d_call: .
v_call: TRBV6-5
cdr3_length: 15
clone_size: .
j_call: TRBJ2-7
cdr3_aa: CASSYKDSRSYEQYF
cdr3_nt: TGTGCCAGCAGTTACAAGGACAGTAGATCCTACGAGCAGTACTTC

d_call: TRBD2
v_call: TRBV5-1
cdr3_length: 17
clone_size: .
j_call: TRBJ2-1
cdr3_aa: CASSGLAGGSSYNEQFF
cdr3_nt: TGCGCCAGCAGCGGACTAGCGGGGGGAAGCTCCTACAATGAGCAGTTCTTC

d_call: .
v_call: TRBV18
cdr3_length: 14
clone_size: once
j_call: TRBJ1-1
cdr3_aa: CANSPLGWDTEAFF
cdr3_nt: TGTGCCAACTCACCGTTGGGTTGGGACACTGAAGCTTTCTTT

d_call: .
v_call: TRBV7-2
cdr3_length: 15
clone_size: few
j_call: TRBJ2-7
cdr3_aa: CASSLRGEFYNEQYF
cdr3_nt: TGTGCCAGCAGCCTGAGGGGGGAATTCTACAATGAGCAGTACTTC

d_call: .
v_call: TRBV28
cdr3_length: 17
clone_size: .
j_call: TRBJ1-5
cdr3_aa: CASSFIQEGNSNQPQHF
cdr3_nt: TGTGCCAGCAGTTTCATCCAGGAGGGAAATAGCAATCAGCCCCAGCATTTT

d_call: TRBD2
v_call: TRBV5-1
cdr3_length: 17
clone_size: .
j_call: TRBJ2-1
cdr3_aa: CASSPVSGGFLVGEQFF
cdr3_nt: TGCGCCAGCAGCCCCGTTAGCGGGGGGTTTCTAGTCGGTGAGCAGTTCTTC

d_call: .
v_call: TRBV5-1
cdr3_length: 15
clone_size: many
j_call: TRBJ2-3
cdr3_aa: CASSLAGLGTDTQYF
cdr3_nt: TGCGCCAGCAGCTTGGCGGGGCTGGGTACAGATACGCAGTATTTT

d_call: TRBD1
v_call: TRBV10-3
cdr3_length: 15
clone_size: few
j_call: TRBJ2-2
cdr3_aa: CAIRGQGANTGELFF
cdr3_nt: TGTGCCATCAGGGGACAGGGCGCGAACACCGGGGAGCTGTTTTTT

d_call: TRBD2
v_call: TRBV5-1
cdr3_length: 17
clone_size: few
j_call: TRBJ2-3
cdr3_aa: CASSLVASGLSTDTQYF
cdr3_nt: TGCGCCAGCAGCTTGGTCGCTAGCGGGCTTAGCACAGATACGCAGTATTTT

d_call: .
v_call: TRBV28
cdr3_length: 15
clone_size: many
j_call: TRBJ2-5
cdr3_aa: CASSHRRGGQETQYF
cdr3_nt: TGTGCCAGCAGCCACAGGCGGGGAGGCCAAGAGACCCAGTACTTC

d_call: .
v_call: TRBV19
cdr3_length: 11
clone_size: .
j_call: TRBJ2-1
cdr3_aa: CASRQGVGQFF
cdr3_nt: TGTGCCAGCAGACAAGGGGTCGGGCAGTTCTTC

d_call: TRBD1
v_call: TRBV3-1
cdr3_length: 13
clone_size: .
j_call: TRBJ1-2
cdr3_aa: CASSQDARGGYTF
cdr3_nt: TGTGCCAGCAGCCAAGATGCCAGGGGGGGCTACACCTTC

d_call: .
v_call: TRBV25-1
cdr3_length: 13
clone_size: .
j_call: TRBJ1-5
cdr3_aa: CASSAWGSQPQHF
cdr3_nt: TGTGCCAGCAGTGCGTGGGGAAGTCAGCCCCAGCATTTT

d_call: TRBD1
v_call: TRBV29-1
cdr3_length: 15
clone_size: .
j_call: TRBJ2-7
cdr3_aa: CSVEDGRTGRYEQYF
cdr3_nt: TGCAGCGTTGAAGATGGGCGGACAGGGAGGTACGAGCAGTACTTC

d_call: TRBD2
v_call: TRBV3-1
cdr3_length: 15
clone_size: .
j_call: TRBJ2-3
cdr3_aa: CASSHLAGEFATQYF
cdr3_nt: TGTGCCAGCAGCCACCTAGCGGGAGAGTTCGCTACGCAGTATTTT

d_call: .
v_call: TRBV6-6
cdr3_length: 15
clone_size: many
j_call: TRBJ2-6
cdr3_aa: CASSLDQSGANVLTF
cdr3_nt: TGTGCCAGCAGCCTTGATCAATCTGGGGCCAACGTCCTGACTTTC

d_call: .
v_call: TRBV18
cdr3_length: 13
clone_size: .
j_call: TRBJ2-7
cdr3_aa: CASSRTSSYEQHF
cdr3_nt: TGTGCCAGCTCACGTACGAGCTCCTACGAGCAGCACTTC

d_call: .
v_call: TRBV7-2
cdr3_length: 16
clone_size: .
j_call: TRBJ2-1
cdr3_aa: CASSSHSGVIYNEQFF
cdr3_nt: TGTGCCAGCAGCTCCCATAGCGGAGTCATTTACAATGAGCAGTTCTTC

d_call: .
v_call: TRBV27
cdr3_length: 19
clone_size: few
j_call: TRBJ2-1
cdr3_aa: CASSLWTLSRKGSYNEQFF
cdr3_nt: TGTGCCAGCAGTTTATGGACCCTCTCTAGGAAGGGCTCCTACAATGAGCAGTTCTTC

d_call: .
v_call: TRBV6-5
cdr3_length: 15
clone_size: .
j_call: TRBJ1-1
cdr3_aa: CASSYEAGKNTEAFF
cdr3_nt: TGTGCCAGCAGTTACGAGGCGGGGAAAAACACTGAAGCTTTCTTT

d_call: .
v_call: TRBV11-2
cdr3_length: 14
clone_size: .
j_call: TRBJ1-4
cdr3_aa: CASSLGGYNEKLFF
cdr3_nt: TGTGCCAGCAGCTTAGGGGGGTATAATGAAAAACTGTTTTTT